These T cell receptor beta chains were read from a single sample in a study of cytomegalovirus exposure and HLA in healthy donors. Method: immunoSEQ multiplex PCR; TCRdb's copy keeps in-frame clones and lacks some. The sample data list some 89,000 clones. The sample taken for sequencing was PBMCs. The receptors derive from a woman younger than 45 in good health and CMV-seronegative. The CDR3 runs from the conserved cysteine through the conserved F or W.

len: 13; v_gene: TRBV7-3; CDR3aa: CASSLKGEAEAFF
len: 15; v_gene: TRBV28; CDR3aa: CASSLETGVYNEQFF
len: 15; v_gene: TRBV2; CDR3aa: CASRDRTGRGNEQFF
len: 13; v_gene: TRBV7-6; CDR3aa: CASSPGQLLEQYF
len: 14; v_gene: TRBV6-4; CDR3aa: CASSVDSSTDTQYF
len: 14; v_gene: TRBV10-3; CDR3aa: CAISAGQGFYEQFF
len: 13; v_gene: TRBV28; CDR3aa: CASRASGRMKIFF
len: 13; v_gene: TRBV5-1; CDR3aa: CASSLRDTDTQYF
len: 14; v_gene: TRBV19; CDR3aa: CASSIGGGNTEAFF
len: 13; v_gene: TRBV5-1; CDR3aa: CASRGGPQGTQYF
len: 15; v_gene: TRBV7-6; CDR3aa: CASGLQGASTDTQYF
len: 16; v_gene: TRBV5-1; CDR3aa: CASSGARGRGNTEAFF
len: 12; v_gene: TRBV27; CDR3aa: CATSGVPGELFF
len: 16; v_gene: TRBV6-6; CDR3aa: CASSPKNTGRAYEQYF
len: 19; v_gene: TRBV5-6; CDR3aa: CASSFRTGAPTYSGNTIYF
len: 15; v_gene: TRBV19; CDR3aa: CASRTPGQGENEQFF
len: 11; v_gene: TRBV2; CDR3aa: CASSTDSRDTF
len: 12; v_gene: TRBV7-9; CDR3aa: CASSLVPYEQFF
len: 13; v_gene: TRBV6-1; CDR3aa: CASSESGLYEQYF
len: 15; v_gene: TRBV9; CDR3aa: CASSVRGEAYNEQFF
len: 15; v_gene: TRBV10-3; CDR3aa: CAISESLGGGSEQYF
len: 14; v_gene: TRBV7-2; CDR3aa: CASSVTGDDQPQHF
len: 11; v_gene: TRBV29-1; CDR3aa: CSVLEGYGYTF
len: 16; v_gene: TRBV19; CDR3aa: CASSRSPGIGDQPQHF
len: 15; v_gene: TRBV27; CDR3aa: CASTQGGNLRDEQFF
len: 15; v_gene: TRBV19; CDR3aa: CASSIAGGAYNEQFF
len: 14; v_gene: TRBV5-1; CDR3aa: CASSRTGRDSPLHF
len: 19; v_gene: TRBV4-1; CDR3aa: CASSQRIQTGRGANQPQHF
len: 11; v_gene: TRBV30; CDR3aa: CPWRGPGELFF
len: 18; v_gene: TRBV5-4; CDR3aa: CASSSGLAGGPLTDTQYF
len: 18; v_gene: TRBV6-1; CDR3aa: CASSGGTGSWGVFDIQYF
len: 14; v_gene: TRBV19; CDR3aa: CASSIRGFYQPQHF
len: 14; v_gene: TRBV6-6; CDR3aa: CASRDSLTNTEAFF
len: 16; v_gene: TRBV7-2; CDR3aa: CASSQPSTGLNYGYTF
len: 15; v_gene: TRBV11-3; CDR3aa: CASSSGLADQETQYF
len: 14; v_gene: TRBV7-9; CDR3aa: CASSVGTAEDTIYF
len: 13; v_gene: TRBV29-1; CDR3aa: CSVEKGAPHEQYF
len: 16; v_gene: TRBV27; CDR3aa: CASSLASRGPKNIQYF
len: 18; v_gene: TRBV4-1; CDR3aa: CASSQVAGAASSTDTQYF
len: 16; v_gene: TRBV5-1; CDR3aa: CASSLLGGVVQETQYF